Following are 17 T cell receptor beta chains from one sample sequenced in a study of cytomegalovirus exposure and HLA in healthy donors. The PCR had 60 Vbeta and 13 Jbeta primers. Produced via immunoSEQ multiplex PCR; TCRdb's table is partial and in-frame only. The sample consists of under 250,000 clones, approximately 82% of them appearing once. Sequenced material: PBMCs. The receptors were sampled from a male donor in good health and CMV-seronegative.

The chain employs TRBV28 and TRBJ1-6; D uncertain. V was trimmed by 5 bases and J by 11 bases, leaving 10 bases between them. The CDR3 extends over 12 amino acids. The germline CDR1 and CDR2 sequences are MDHEN and SYDVKM. CDR3 nucleotides: TGTGCCAGCAGTGTGACTTCAACACCCCTCCACTTT. The encoded protein is CASSVTSTPLHF.

This rearrangement joins TRBV2 to TRBJ1-1, with D possibly TRBD1 on 6 matching bases. This CDR3 spans 14 amino acids. Germline assignment: CDR1 SNHLY and CDR2 FYNNEI. Trimming took 7 bases from V and 4 from J, leaving 16 bases between them. The CDR3 DNA is TGTGCCAGCAATCTACAGGGTTATGTCACTGAAGCTTTCTTT. Translated, it gives CASNLQGYVTEAFF.

The table lists this clone with a few counts. The chain recombines TRBV6-1 with TRBJ2-3, with 7 positions matching TRBD1. This CDR3 comprises 15 residues. Per the germline V gene, CDR1 is MNHNS and CDR2 is SASEGT. With V trimmed by 1 base and J by 3 bases, 4 bases remained unmatched. DNA of the CDR3: TGTGCCAGCAGTGAAGTGTTACAGGGGACAGATACGCAGTATTTT. Translation gives CASSEVLQGTDTQYF.

The chain employs TRBV6-7 and TRBJ2-3; D gene unclear. Being an ORF, TRBV6-7 has a function that is uncertain. The ends were cut back, 5 bases at V and 4 bases at J, with 16 bases in the middle. This CDR3 region has 15 residues. The CDR3 DNA is TGTGCCAGCAGTGCCCTCAGCCTAGATTCAGATACGCAGTATTTT. It codes for CASSALSLDSDTQYF.

The chain recombines TRBV29-1 with TRBJ2-2; D might be TRBD2 (6 bases). The germline CDR1 and CDR2 sequences are SQVTM and ANQGSEA. The CDR3 extends over 14 amino acids. V lost 7 bases to trimming and J lost 7 bases, with 19 bases between them. DNA of the CDR3: TGCAGCGCTGACCCGCCCGGGAGCGTCGGGGAGCTGTTTTTT. Protein: CSADPPGSVGELFF.

This CDR3 reads CASSLAGPGGTEAFF. The CDR3 DNA follows: TGCGCCAGCAGCTTGGCGGGTCCGGGAGGCACTGAAGCTTTCTTT. The chain joins TRBV5-1 to TRBJ1-1; D remains unclear. The CDR3 is made up of 15 amino acids. Germline loops: CDR1 SGHRS, CDR2 YFSETQ. Between the trimmed V and J ends, which lost 0 bases and 4 bases, there was a span of 13 bases.

The chain recombines TRBV7-2 with TRBJ2-7, with a possible D match to TRBD2 (6 bases). V lost 1 base and J lost 4, with 11 bases in between. Germline V lookup: CDR1 SGHTA, CDR2 FQGNSA. The CDR3 spans 14 residues. The CDR3 loop is CASSLDYSGYEQYF. The CDR3 region has the DNA TGTGCCAGCAGCTTAGACTATAGCGGATACGAGCAGTACTTC.

V is TRBV7-3 and J is TRBJ2-1, with TRBD2 identical over 9 bases. The CDR3 covers 14 residues. V lost 4 bases, J lost 3 bases, and 1 base stayed unmatched. CDR1 and CDR2 (germline): SGHTA, FQGTGA. CDR3 residues: CASSSAGGYNEQFF. Written as DNA, the CDR3 is TGTGCCAGCAGCTCAGCGGGAGGCTACAATGAGCAGTTCTTC.

CDR3: CASSKALSSGANVLTF. CDR3 DNA sequence: TGTGCCAGCAGCAAAGCGCTCAGCTCTGGGGCCAACGTCCTGACTTTC. This sequence joins TRBV21-1 and TRBJ2-6; the table's D call of TRBD1 was not tested on the DNA. TRBV21-1 is classified as a pseudogene. This CDR3 spans 16 amino acids.

The table lists this clone with a few counts. The chain is built from TRBV19 and TRBJ1-1; D is perhaps TRBD1 (5 bases). The germline gives CDR1 LNHDA, CDR2 SQIVND (reference sequence). Trimming left V 6 bases short and J 1 base short, with 9 bases between. The CDR3 has 13 amino acids. CDR3 nucleotide sequence: TGTGCCAGTAGGGGGGGAAGGAACACTGAAGCTTTCTTT. It codes for CASRGGRNTEAFF.

This chain uses TRBV2 with TRBJ2-7, with TRBD1 matching over 12 bases. The CDR3 totals 16 residues. Germline CDR1 SNHLY, CDR2 FYNNEI. J lost 7 bases, V lost 8 bases, and 15 bases had no gene match. The chain's CDR3 is CASSKYSGTGGREQYF. CDR3 DNA sequence: TGTGCCAGCTCCAAATACTCCGGGACAGGGGGCCGTGAGCAGTACTTC. Based on the CDR3 plus reference TRBV2 and TRBJ2-7, the full variable domain is EPEVTQTPSHQVTQMGQEVILRCVPISNHLYFYWYRQILGQKVEFLVSFYNNEISEKSEIFDDQFSVERPDGSNFTLKIRSTKLEDSAMYFCASSKYSGTGGREQYFGPGTRLTVT.

The chain combines TRBV5-1 with TRBJ1-2; 7 nucleotides line up with TRBD1. V lost 1 base to trimming and J lost 6 bases; unmatched junction nucleotides: 6. CDR1 and CDR2 (germline): SGHRS, YFSETQ. There are 14 residues in the CDR3. Written as DNA, the CDR3 is TGCGCCAGCAGCTTGTCAGGGGGGATTGATGGCTACACCTTC. This sequence encodes CASSLSGGIDGYTF. Full variable domain (remainder filled in from reference TRBV5-1 and TRBJ1-2): KAGVTQTPRYLIKTRGQQVTLSCSPISGHRSVSWYQQTPGQGLQFLFEYFSETQRNKGNFPGRFSGRQFSNSRSEMNVSTLELGDSALYLCASSLSGGIDGYTFGSGTRLTVV.

The V call is TRBV7-8, the J call TRBJ2-7, with 11 bases aligning to TRBD1. The germline V gene encodes CDR1 SGHVS and CDR2 FQNEAQ. The ends lost 3 bases at V and 1 base at J; junction bases unmatched: 8. The CDR3 is 17 amino acids. CDR3 protein: CASSFSAGTGGSYEQYF. The CDR3 DNA reads TGTGCCAGCAGCTTTTCTGCAGGGACAGGGGGTTCCTACGAGCAGTACTTC.

The genes are TRBV2 and TRBJ1-5, with D possibly matching TRBD1 (5 bases). Germline-derived CDR1 and CDR2 are SNHLY and FYNNEI. The CDR3 length is 17 residues. Trimming removed 6 bases at V and 9 bases at J, with 27 bases between. The CDR3: CASRTPLPGLGLGPQHF. CDR3 nucleotide sequence: TGTGCCAGCAGGACCCCTTTACCGGGACTGGGTTTAGGGCCCCAGCATTTT. Full variable domain (missing parts from reference TRBV2 and TRBJ1-5): EPEVTQTPSHQVTQMGQEVILRCVPISNHLYFYWYRQILGQKVEFLVSFYNNEISEKSEIFDDQFSVERPDGSNFTLKIRSTKLEDSAMYFCASRTPLPGLGLGPQHFGDGTRLSIL.

This chain connects TRBV6-5 to TRBJ2-5; 7 bases match TRBD1. The CDR3 has 14 amino acids. CDR1 MNHEY and CDR2 SVGAGI come from the germline V gene. With 6 bases clipped from V and 5 bases from J, the junction kept 9 bases outside the gene matches. CDR3 sequence (DNA): TGTGCCAGCAGCCCACAGGGGCCCAGGGAGACCCAGTACTTC. Protein sequence: CASSPQGPRETQYF.

The CDR3 DNA sequence: TGTGCCAGCAGTTGGGGGTCACCGGGACAGGGGTACGAGCAGTACTTC. Its translation: CASSWGSPGQGYEQYF. This chain joins TRBV6-5 and TRBJ2-7; 10 bases fit TRBD1. CDR3 length: 16 amino acids. Germline assignment: CDR1 MNHEY and CDR2 SVGAGI. V was clipped by 4 bases and J by 4 bases; unmatched bases: 10.

The chain uses TRBV11-2 and TRBJ2-1; 11 bases match TRBD2. The V gene's germline CDR1 is SGHAT and CDR2 FQNNGV. V lost 5 bases to trimming and J lost 4 bases; unmatched junction nucleotides: 7. CDR3 length: 16 residues. This chain's CDR3 is CASSPATSGNYNEQFF. The CDR3 DNA sequence: TGTGCCAGCAGCCCGGCGACTAGCGGGAATTACAATGAGCAGTTCTTC.